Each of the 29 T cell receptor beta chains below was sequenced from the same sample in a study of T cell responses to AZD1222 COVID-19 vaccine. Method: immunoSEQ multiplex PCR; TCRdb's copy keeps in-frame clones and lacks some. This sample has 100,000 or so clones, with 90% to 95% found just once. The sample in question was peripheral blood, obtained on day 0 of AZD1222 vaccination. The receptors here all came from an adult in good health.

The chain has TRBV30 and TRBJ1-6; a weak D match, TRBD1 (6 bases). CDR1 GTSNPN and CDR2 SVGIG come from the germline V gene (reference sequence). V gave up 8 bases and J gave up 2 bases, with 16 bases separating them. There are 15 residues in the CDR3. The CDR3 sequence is CALSPQGTYNSPLHF. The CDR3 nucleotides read TGTGCCCTATCACCACAGGGAACCTATAATTCACCCCTCCACTTT.

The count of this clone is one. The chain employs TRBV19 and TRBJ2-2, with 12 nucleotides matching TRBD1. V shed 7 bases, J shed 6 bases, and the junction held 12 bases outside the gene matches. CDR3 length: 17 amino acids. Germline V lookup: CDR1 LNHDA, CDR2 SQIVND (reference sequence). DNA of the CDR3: TGTGCCAGTACCCCCACTGGGACAGGGGGCTGGGCCGGGGAGCTGTTTTTT. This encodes CASTPTGTGGWAGELFF. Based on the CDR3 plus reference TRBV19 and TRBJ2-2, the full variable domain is DGGITQSPKYLFRKEGQNVTLSCEQNLNHDAMYWYRQDPGQGLRLIYYSQIVNDFQKGDIAEGYSVSREKKESFPLTVTSAQKNPTAFYLCASTPTGTGGWAGELFFGEGSRLTVL.

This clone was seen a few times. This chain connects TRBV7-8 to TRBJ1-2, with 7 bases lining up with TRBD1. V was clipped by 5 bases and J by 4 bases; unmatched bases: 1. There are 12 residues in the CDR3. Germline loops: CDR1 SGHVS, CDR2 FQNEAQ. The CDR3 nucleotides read TGTGCCAGCAGCACAGGGGTCTATGGCTACACCTTC. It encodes CASSTGVYGYTF.

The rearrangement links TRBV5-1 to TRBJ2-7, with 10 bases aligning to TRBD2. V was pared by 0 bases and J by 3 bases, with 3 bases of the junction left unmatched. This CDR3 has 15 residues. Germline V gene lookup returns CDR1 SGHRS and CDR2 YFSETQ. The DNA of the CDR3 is TGCGCCAGCAGCTTGGTAGCGGGGGGTGGCTACGAGCAGTACTTC. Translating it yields CASSLVAGGGYEQYF.

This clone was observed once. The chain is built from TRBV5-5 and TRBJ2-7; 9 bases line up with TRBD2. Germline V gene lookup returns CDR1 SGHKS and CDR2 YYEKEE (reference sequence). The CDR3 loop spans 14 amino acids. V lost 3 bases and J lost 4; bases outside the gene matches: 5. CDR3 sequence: CASSSLAGAYEQYF. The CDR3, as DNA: TGTGCCAGCAGCTCTTTAGCGGGGGCGTACGAGCAGTACTTC.

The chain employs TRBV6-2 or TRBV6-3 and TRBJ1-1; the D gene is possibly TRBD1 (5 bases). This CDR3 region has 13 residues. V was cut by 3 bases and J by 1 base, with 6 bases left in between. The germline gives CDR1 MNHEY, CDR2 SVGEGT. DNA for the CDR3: TGTGCCAGCAGTTATACAGGGAACACTGAAGCTTTCTTT. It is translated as CASSYTGNTEAFF.

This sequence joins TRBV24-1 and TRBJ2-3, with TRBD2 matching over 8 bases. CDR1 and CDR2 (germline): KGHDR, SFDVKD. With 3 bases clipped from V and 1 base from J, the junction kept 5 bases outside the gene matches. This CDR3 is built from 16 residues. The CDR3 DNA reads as TGTGCCACCAGTGATGGCGCGGGGGGCCGCACAGATACGCAGTATTTT. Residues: CATSDGAGGRTDTQYF.

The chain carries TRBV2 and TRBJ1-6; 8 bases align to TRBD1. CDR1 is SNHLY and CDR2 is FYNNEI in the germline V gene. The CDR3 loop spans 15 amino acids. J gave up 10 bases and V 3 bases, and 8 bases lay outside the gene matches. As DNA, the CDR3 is TGTGCCAGCAGTGAGTCCGAGACAGGGGCATCACCCCTCCACTTT. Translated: CASSESETGASPLHF. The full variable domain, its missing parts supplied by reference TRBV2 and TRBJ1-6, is EPEVTQTPSHQVTQMGQEVILRCVPISNHLYFYWYRQILGQKVEFLVSFYNNEISEKSEIFDDQFSVERPDGSNFTLKIRSTKLEDSAMYFCASSESETGASPLHFGNGTRLTVT.

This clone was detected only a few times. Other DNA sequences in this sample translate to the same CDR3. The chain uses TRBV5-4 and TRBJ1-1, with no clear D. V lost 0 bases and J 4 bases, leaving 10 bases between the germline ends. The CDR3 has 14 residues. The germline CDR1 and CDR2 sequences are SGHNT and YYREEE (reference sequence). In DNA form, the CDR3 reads TGTGCCAGCAGCTTGGCCGGCTGGGGCACTGAAGCTTTCTTT. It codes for CASSLAGWGTEAFF. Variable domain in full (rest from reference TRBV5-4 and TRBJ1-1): ETGVTQSPTHLIKTRGQQVTLRCSSQSGHNTVSWYQQALGQGPQFIFQYYREEENGRGNFPPRFSGLQFPNYSSELNVNALELDDSALYLCASSLAGWGTEAFFGQGTRLTVV.

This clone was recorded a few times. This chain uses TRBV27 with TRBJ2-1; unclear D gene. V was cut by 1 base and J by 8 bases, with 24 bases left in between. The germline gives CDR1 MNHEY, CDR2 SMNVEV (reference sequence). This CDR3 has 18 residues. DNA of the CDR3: TGTGCCAGCAGTTTATTTTACTCGGCCGGCCAAACTGTCGATGAGCAGTTCTTC. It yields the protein CASSLFYSAGQTVDEQFF.

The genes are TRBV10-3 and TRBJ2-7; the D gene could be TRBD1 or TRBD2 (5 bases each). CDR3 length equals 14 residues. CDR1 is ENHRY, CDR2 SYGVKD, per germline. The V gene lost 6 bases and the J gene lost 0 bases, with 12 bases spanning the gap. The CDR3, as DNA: TGTGCCATCAGATGGGACGCGAGCTCCTACGAGCAGTACTTC. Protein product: CAIRWDASSYEQYF.

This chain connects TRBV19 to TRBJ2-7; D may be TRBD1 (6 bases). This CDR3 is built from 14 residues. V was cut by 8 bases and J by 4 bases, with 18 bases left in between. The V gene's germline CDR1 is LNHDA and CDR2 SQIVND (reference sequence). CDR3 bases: TGTGCCAGTGGAACCAGGGGTTCTTCGTACGAGCAGTACTTC. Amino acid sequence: CASGTRGSSYEQYF. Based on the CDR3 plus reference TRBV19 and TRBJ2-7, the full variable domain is DGGITQSPKYLFRKEGQNVTLSCEQNLNHDAMYWYRQDPGQGLRLIYYSQIVNDFQKGDIAEGYSVSREKKESFPLTVTSAQKNPTAFYLCASGTRGSSYEQYFGPGTRLTVT.

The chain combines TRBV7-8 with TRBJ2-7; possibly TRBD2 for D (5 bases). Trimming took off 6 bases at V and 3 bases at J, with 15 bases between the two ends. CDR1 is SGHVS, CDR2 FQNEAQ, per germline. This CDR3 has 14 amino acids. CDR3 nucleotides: TGTGCCAGCAGGGCAGACGGGGTTAGCTACGAGCAGTACTTC. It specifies CASRADGVSYEQYF.

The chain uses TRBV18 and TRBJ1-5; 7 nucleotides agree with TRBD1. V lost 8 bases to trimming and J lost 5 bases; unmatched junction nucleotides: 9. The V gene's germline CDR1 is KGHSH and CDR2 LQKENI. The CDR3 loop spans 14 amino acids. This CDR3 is CASQTGFRDQPQHF. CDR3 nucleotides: TGTGCCAGCCAGACAGGGTTTCGTGATCAGCCCCAGCATTTT.

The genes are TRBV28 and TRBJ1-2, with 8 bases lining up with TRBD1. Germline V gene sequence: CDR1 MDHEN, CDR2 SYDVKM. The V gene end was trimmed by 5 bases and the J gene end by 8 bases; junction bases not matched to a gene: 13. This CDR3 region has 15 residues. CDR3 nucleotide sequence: TGTGCCAGCAGTCACCGACCGGGACAGGAGGGGGGCTACACCTTC. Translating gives CASSHRPGQEGGYTF.

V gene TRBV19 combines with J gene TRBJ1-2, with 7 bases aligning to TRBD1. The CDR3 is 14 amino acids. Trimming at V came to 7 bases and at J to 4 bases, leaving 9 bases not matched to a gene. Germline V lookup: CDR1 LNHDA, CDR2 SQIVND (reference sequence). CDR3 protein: CASIPRGVAYGYTF. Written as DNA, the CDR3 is TGTGCCAGTATCCCCAGGGGGGTAGCCTATGGCTACACCTTC.

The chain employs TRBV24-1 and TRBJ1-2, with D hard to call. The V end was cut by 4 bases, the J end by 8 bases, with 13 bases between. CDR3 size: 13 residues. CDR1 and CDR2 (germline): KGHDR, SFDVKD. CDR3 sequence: CATSDPLERGYTF. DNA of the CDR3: TGTGCCACCAGTGACCCACTCGAGCGGGGCTACACCTTC.

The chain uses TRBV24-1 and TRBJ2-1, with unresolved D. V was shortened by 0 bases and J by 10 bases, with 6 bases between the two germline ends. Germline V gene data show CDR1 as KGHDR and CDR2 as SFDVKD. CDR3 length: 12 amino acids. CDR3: CATSDLLGEQFF. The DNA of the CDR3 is TGTGCCACCAGTGATTTGCTGGGGGAGCAGTTCTTC.

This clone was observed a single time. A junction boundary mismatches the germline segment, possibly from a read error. The CDR3 DNA sequence: TGCAGCGTCGAAGGGTGGAACACTGAAGCTTTCTTT. As protein: CSVEGWNTEAFF. The chain links TRBV29-1 to TRBJ1-1; D is uncertain. This CDR3 has 12 residues. Per the germline V gene, CDR1 is SQVTM and CDR2 is ANQGSEA.

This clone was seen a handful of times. The CDR3 sequence: CASSHGFYEQYF. The CDR3 DNA reads TGTGCCAGCAGCCATGGTTTTTACGAGCAGTACTTC. This chain joins TRBV3-1 (or the pseudogene TRBV3-2) and TRBJ2-7; D gene ambiguous. Trimming took 3 bases from V and 4 from J, leaving 7 bases between them. The germline V gene has CDR1 LGHDT and CDR2 YNNKEL (reference sequence). The CDR3 is 12 residues long.

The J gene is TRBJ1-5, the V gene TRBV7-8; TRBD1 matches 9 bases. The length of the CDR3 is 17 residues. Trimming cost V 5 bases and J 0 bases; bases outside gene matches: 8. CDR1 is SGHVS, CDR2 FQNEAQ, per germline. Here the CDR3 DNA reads TGTGCCAGCAGCGCCGGGACAGGGTTTTTTAGCAATCAGCCCCAGCATTTT. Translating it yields CASSAGTGFFSNQPQHF.

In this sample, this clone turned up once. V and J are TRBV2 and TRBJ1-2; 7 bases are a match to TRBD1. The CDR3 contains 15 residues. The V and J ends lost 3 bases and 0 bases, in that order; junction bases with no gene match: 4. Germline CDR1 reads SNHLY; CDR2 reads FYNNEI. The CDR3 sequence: CASSDRQGPNYGYTF. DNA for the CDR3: TGTGCCAGCAGTGATAGACAGGGCCCTAACTATGGCTACACCTTC.

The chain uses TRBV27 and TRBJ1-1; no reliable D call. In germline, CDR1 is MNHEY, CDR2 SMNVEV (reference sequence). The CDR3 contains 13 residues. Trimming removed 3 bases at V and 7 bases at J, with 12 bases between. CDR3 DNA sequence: TGTGCCAGCAGTTTGACCAAGTGGCGTGAAGCTTTCTTT. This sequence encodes CASSLTKWREAFF.

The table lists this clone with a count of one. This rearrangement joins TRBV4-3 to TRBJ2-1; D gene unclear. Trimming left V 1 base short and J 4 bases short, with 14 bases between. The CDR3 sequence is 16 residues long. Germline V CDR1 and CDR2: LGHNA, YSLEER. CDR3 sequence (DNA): TGCGCCAGCAGCCAAGTGGTGGGTGATTTGTACAATGAGCAGTTCTTC. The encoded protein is CASSQVVGDLYNEQFF.

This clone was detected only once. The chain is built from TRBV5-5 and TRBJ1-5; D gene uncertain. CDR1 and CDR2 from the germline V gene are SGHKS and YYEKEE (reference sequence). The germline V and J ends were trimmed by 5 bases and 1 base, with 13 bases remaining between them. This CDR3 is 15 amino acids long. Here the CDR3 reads CASRTDASSNQPQHF. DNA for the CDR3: TGTGCCAGCAGGACGGACGCCTCGAGCAATCAGCCCCAGCATTTT.

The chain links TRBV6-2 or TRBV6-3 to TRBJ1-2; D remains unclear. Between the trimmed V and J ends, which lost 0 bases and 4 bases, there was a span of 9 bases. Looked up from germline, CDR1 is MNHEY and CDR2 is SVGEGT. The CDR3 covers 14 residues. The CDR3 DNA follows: TGTGCCAGCAGTTACTCGTACAGCTCCTATGGCTACACCTTC. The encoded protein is CASSYSYSSYGYTF.

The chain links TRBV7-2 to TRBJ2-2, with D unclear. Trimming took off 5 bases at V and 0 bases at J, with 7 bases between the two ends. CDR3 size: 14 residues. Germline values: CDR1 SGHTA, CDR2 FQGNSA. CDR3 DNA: TGTGCCAGCAGCCCGCCCACGAACACCGGGGAGCTGTTTTTT. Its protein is CASSPPTNTGELFF.

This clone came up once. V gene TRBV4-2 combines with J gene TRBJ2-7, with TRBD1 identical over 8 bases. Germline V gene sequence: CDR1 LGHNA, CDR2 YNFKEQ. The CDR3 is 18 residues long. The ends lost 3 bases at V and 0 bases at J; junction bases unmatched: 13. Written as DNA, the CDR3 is TGTGCCAGCAGCCAGAGGGTCCAGGGGGCGCGGGTCTCCTACGAGCAGTACTTC. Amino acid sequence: CASSQRVQGARVSYEQYF.

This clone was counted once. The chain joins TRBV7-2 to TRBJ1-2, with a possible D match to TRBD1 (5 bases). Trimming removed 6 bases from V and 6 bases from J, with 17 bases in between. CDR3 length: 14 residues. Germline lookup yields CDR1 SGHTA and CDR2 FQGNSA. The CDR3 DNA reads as TGTGCCAGCAGTTCGACCCAGGGTGGAGATGGCTACACCTTC. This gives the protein CASSSTQGGDGYTF.